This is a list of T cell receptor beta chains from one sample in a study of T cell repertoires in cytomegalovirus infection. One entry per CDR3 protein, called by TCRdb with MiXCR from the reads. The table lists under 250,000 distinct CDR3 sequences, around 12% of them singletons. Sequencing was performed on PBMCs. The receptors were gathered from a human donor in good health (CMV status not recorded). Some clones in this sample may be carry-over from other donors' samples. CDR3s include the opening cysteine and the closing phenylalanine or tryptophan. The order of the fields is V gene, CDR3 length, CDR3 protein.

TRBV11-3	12	CASSAPVTEAFF
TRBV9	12	CASSAGNSPLHF
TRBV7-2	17	CASNPGEGRGLNYGYTF
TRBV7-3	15	CASSFLGTSTDTQYF
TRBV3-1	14	CASSLGTSKNIQYF
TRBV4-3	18	CASSQGGVNYGVTGELFF
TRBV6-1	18	CASSEGWWTGKDTGELFF
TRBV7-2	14	CASSLGTSNYEQYF
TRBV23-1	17	CASSQGTGILSTDTQYF
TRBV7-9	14	CASSRSGMGETQYF
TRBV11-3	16	CASSSRLAGGHNEQFF
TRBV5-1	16	CASSWTSGSSVNEQFF
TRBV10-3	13	CAISEGQAYEQYF
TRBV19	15	CASSNSGGRNTEAFF
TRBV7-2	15	CASSQNPGGGETQYF
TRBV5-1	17	CASSPPDSESGANVLTF
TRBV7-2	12	CASSLTMPEQYF
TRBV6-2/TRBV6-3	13	CASRWAGQETQYF
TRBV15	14	CATSRDRGNTEAFF
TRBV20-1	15	CSAREGAGAKNIQYF
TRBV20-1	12	CSARTGAYGYTF
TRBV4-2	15	CASSQNRGRAYEQYF
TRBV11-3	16	CASSKLAGINTGELFF
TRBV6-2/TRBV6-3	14	CASSYWTNTGELFF
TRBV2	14	CAIHEEGAREKLFF
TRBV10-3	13	CAISTPGVEKLFF
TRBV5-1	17	CASSLGTGGSSPDTQYF
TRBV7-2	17	CASSLISSGERTYEQYF
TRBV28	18	CASSIYIPGQEKNQPQHF
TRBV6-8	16	CASSPDRGQSDYGYTF
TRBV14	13	CASSQVRGKAQYF
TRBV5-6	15	CASSFGTSGSYEQYF
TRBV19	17	CASSISRLENVYNEQFF
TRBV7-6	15	CASSLGVGWDYGYTF
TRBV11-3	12	CASSGPGDTQYF
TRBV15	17	CATSRHAGVSSDYGYTF
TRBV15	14	CATSSRGGQETQYF
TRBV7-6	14	CASSSGETYNEQFF
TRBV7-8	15	CASSAQGSGANVLTF
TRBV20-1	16	CSALRGEGLSNQPQHF
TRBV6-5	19	CASSYASPLTSGSLETQYF
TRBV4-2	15	CASSQDQGSHQPQHF
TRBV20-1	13	CSAIVGVNYGYTF
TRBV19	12	CASTAPPGQQYF
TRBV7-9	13	CASRNRVPDEQYF
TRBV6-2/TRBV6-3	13	CASSPPGANEQFF
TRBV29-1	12	CSVEVTGTEAFF
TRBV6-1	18	CASSDVNLAGGWGNEQFF
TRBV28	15	CASSSGLAGGQTQYF